This TCR beta chain was captured in a study of shared clonotypes between healthy human individuals. General observations from the study: Shared clonotypes across all four donors exceeded non-shared ones in generation probability.

The donors, healthy adults who were HIV-negative, had experienced no recent acute infections or vaccinations. Points on this clone: Antigen unknown.

The authors ran the assay at deep level. Data came from immunoSEQ multiplex PCR; TCRdb stores just in-frame clones and leaves some out. Here the sample spans more than 550,000 clones, around 77% being singletons. The germline gives CDR1 MDHEN, CDR2 SYDVKM. The CDR3 has 20 residues. V lost 2 bases to trimming and J lost 2 bases; unmatched junction nucleotides: 9. This chain connects TRBV28 to TRBJ2-2; 15 nucleotides align to TRBD2. The material sequenced was memory CD4+ T cells sorted from blood. Subset denoted: CD45RA-negative fraction. This clonotype was sampled from a woman in her 30s in good health. For the CDR3, the DNA is TGTGCCAGCAGTTTAGTAAGGTGGACTAGCGGGAGGGTCAACACCGGGGAGCTGTTTTTT. Its protein product is CASSLVRWTSGRVNTGELFF.